A selection of T cell receptor beta chains follows, all from one sample in a study of cytotoxic CD8 clonotypes in ibrutinib-treated CLL. Sequencing was performed with immunoSEQ multiplex PCR; in TCRdb, only in-frame clones are kept and a portion is missing. This sample has under 150,000 clones, with more than 70% found just once. Sample: PBMCs, taken after 36 months of ibrutinib treatment. These receptors were collected from a human donor with chronic lymphocytic leukemia. CDR3s include the opening cysteine and the closing phenylalanine or tryptophan. D genes are given only for firm matches. Clone size, where shown, is once, few, many, or a class for clones that have expanded.

d_call	clone_size	v_call	j_call	cdr3_aa	cdr3_nt
.	few	TRBV30	TRBJ1-4	CAWGQNEKLFF	TGTGCCTGGGGTCAGAATGAAAAACTGTTTTTT
.	.	TRBV7-8	TRBJ1-5	CASSPRGGQPQHF	TGTGCCAGCAGCCCCAGGGGAGGGCAGCCCCAGCATTTT
TRBD2	few	TRBV7-8	TRBJ2-1	CASTWTSGGNEQFF	TGTGCCAGCACCTGGACTAGCGGGGGCAATGAGCAGTTCTTC
.	.	TRBV9	TRBJ1-2	CASSASTSGGYTF	TGTGCCAGCAGCGCATCTACGTCCGGAGGCTACACCTTC
.	.	TRBV2	TRBJ2-2	CASSLRQGNTGELFF	TGTGCCAGCAGCCTGAGGCAGGGAAACACCGGGGAGCTGTTTTTT
TRBD2	.	TRBV5-1	TRBJ2-7	CASSIQPSGSLYEQYF	TGCGCCAGCAGCATTCAACCTAGCGGGAGTTTGTACGAGCAGTACTTC
.	.	TRBV5-6	TRBJ1-2	CASSLGGYGYTF	TGTGCCAGCAGCTTAGGAGGATATGGCTACACCTTC
TRBD2	.	TRBV19	TRBJ2-7	CASRPSGAGPTYEQYF	TGTGCCAGTAGGCCGAGCGGGGCAGGGCCAACCTACGAGCAGTACTTC
.	.	TRBV9	TRBJ1-5	CASSAGTFSNQPQHF	TGTGCCAGCAGCGCAGGGACATTTAGCAATCAGCCCCAGCATTTT
TRBD1	.	TRBV7-2	TRBJ1-2	CASSPLPGQRYGYTF	TGTGCCAGCAGCCCTCTCCCGGGACAGCGTTATGGCTACACCTTC
.	.	TRBV5-4	TRBJ1-1	CASSRTGGGDTEAFF	TGTGCCAGCAGCCGGACCGGGGGAGGGGACACTGAAGCTTTCTTT
.	.	TRBV18	TRBJ1-1	CASSPPTPESMNTEAFF	TGTGCCAGCTCACCCCCCACACCGGAAAGCATGAACACTGAAGCTTTCTTT
.	once	TRBV2	TRBJ2-2	CASSEFRAWGELFF	TGTGCCAGCAGTGAATTTCGGGCATGGGGGGAGCTGTTTTTT
.	few	TRBV5-1	TRBJ1-3	CASSPWHSGNTIYF	TGCGCCAGCAGCCCCTGGCACTCTGGAAACACCATATATTTT
TRBD1	.	TRBV27	TRBJ1-5	CASSFRQGHQPQHF	TGTGCCAGCAGTTTCCGACAGGGCCATCAGCCCCAGCATTTT
.	.	TRBV27	TRBJ1-1	CASTGPTDSEAFF	TGTGCCAGCACAGGGCCCACGGATAGTGAAGCTTTCTTT
.	once	TRBV9	TRBJ2-3	CASSVDQGPSPDTQYF	TGTGCCAGCAGCGTAGACCAGGGACCTAGTCCAGATACGCAGTATTTT
.	once	TRBV28	TRBJ1-2	CASSFPGLRAMQNYGYTF	TGTGCCAGCAGTTTCCCCGGCCTCCGAGCCATGCAGAACTATGGCTACACCTTC
.	.	TRBV5-6	TRBJ2-3	CASSLRAGSTDTQYF	TGTGCCAGCAGCTTGCGTGCCGGGAGCACAGATACGCAGTATTTT
TRBD2	.	TRBV29-1	TRBJ2-7	CSFRGSGRVEQYF	TGCAGCTTCCGGGGTAGCGGGAGGGTCGAGCAGTACTTC
.	.	TRBV11-2	TRBJ2-1	CASSGDRNEQFF	TGTGCCAGCAGCGGAGACAGGAATGAGCAGTTCTTC
.	.	TRBV18	TRBJ2-3	CASSPLPGNTDTQYF	TGTGCCAGCTCACCCCTTCCGGGTAACACAGATACGCAGTATTTT
.	.	TRBV7-3	TRBJ2-2	CASSPPAGELFF	TGTGCCAGCAGCCCTCCCGCCGGGGAGCTGTTTTTT
.	once	TRBV4-1	TRBJ1-5	CASSQDYASHSNQPQHF	TGCGCCAGCAGCCAAGATTATGCCAGCCATAGCAATCAGCCCCAGCATTTT
.	once	TRBV6-4	TRBJ1-3	CASSEDGSGNTIYF	TGTGCCAGCAGTGAGGATGGCTCTGGAAACACCATATATTTT
.	.	TRBV6-6	TRBJ1-1	CASRSHLNEAFF	TGTGCCAGCAGAAGCCACCTTAACGAAGCTTTCTTT
TRBD1	.	TRBV9	TRBJ1-5	CASSRKIRDRGPGQPQHF	TGTGCCAGCAGCCGGAAAATCCGGGACAGGGGGCCAGGTCAGCCCCAGCATTTT
TRBD2	.	TRBV5-1	TRBJ2-1	CASSLGLAGTGEQFF	TGCGCCAGCAGCTTGGGACTAGCGGGAACCGGTGAGCAGTTCTTC
TRBD1	.	TRBV6-1	TRBJ2-1	CASSEFTGAYNEQFF	TGTGCCAGCAGTGAATTTACAGGGGCTTACAATGAGCAGTTCTTC
.	.	TRBV7-8	TRBJ1-1	CASSLGKTTEAFF	TGTGCCAGCAGCTTAGGTAAAACAACTGAAGCTTTCTTT
.	.	TRBV7-8	TRBJ2-2	CASSLASGVNTGELFF	TGTGCCAGCAGCTTAGCGTCCGGGGTGAACACCGGGGAGCTGTTTTTT
TRBD2	.	TRBV4-1	TRBJ2-7	CASSQDPSGKRYEQYF	TGCGCCAGCAGCCAAGACCCTAGCGGGAAGAGGTACGAGCAGTACTTC
TRBD1	few	TRBV11-2	TRBJ1-4	CASSQGQGAYEKLFF	TGTGCCAGCAGCCAGGGACAGGGGGCGTATGAAAAACTGTTTTTT
.	.	TRBV12-2	TRBJ2-1	CASRRDPPVGSYNEQFF	TGTGCAAGTCGCCGGGACCCCCCGGTCGGCTCCTACAATGAGCAGTTCTTC
.	.	TRBV18	TRBJ1-3	CASSPSSGNTIYF	TGTGCCAGCTCACCATCGTCTGGAAACACCATATATTTT
.	.	TRBV6-6	TRBJ1-3	CASSWTVEGNTIYF	TGTGCCAGCAGTTGGACGGTGGAAGGAAACACCATATATTTT
TRBD2	.	TRBV11-2	TRBJ2-1	CASSLDGSGAYNEQFF	TGTGCCAGCAGCTTAGATGGTAGCGGGGCCTACAATGAGCAGTTCTTC
TRBD2	.	TRBV18	TRBJ2-3	CASSPLPTSGGTDTQYF	TGTGCCAGCTCACCCCTCCCTACTAGCGGGGGAACAGATACGCAGTATTTT
TRBD1	once	TRBV18	TRBJ2-7	CASSPGDRANEQYF	TGTGCCAGCTCACCGGGGGACAGGGCGAACGAGCAGTACTTC
TRBD1	.	TRBV2	TRBJ1-5	CASSDDRGPQPQHF	TGTGCCAGCAGTGATGACAGGGGCCCCCAGCCCCAGCATTTT
TRBD1	.	TRBV4-1	TRBJ2-7	CASSQERQGREQYF	TGCGCCAGCAGCCAAGAGAGACAGGGCCGGGAGCAGTACTTC
.	.	TRBV11-2	TRBJ2-1	CASSSFRGESSYNEQFF	TGTGCCAGCAGCTCCTTCCGGGGAGAGAGCTCCTACAATGAGCAGTTCTTC
TRBD1	few	TRBV4-1	TRBJ1-1	CASSQGQGTEAFF	TGCGCCAGCAGCCAAGGACAGGGCACTGAAGCTTTCTTT
.	.	TRBV18	TRBJ2-5	CASSPSAETQYF	TGTGCCAGCTCACCATCGGCAGAGACCCAGTACTTC
TRBD1	.	TRBV28	TRBJ2-7	CASRRTGGTEQYF	TGTGCCAGCAGGCGGACAGGGGGCACCGAGCAGTACTTT
.	.	TRBV5-8	TRBJ2-4	CASSLVLNIQYF	TGTGCCAGCAGCTTGGTCCTAAACATTCAGTACTTC
TRBD1	.	TRBV27	TRBJ2-7	CASMGQGVEQYF	TGTGCCAGTATGGGACAGGGGGTCGAGCAGTACTTC
.	.	TRBV29-1	TRBJ2-3	CSVERGSSPISTQYF	TGCAGCGTTGAACGGGGGAGTAGCCCAATCAGTACGCAGTATTTT
TRBD2	.	TRBV7-3	TRBJ2-1	CASSLGGGNEQFF	TGTGCCAGCAGCTTAGGGGGAGGGAATGAGCAGTTCTTC
TRBD1	.	TRBV27	TRBJ1-2	CASSLQGQGLNYGYTF	TGTGCCAGCAGTTTACAAGGACAGGGGCTTAACTATGGCTACACCTTC
TRBD2	.	TRBV5-6	TRBJ2-7	CASSPPSGSYEQYF	TGTGCCAGCAGCCCTCCTAGCGGTTCCTACGAGCAGTACTTC
.	.	TRBV7-9	TRBJ1-6	CASSPPWWVRGSPLHF	TGTGCCAGCAGCCCCCCTTGGTGGGTCAGGGGTTCACCCCTCCACTTT
.	.	TRBV7-2	TRBJ1-2	CASSSARQEVGYTF	TGTGCCAGCAGCTCCGCCCGACAGGAGGTTGGCTACACCTTC
.	.	TRBV21-1	TRBJ2-3	CAQRSWGRAGFILETQYF	TGTGCCCAGCGAAGTTGGGGGAGGGCAGGGTTTATATTGGAAACGCAGTATTTT
.	few	TRBV28	TRBJ2-7	CASSFRVMEQYF	TGTGCCAGCAGTTTTCGGGTAATGGAGCAGTACTTC